The clone carrying this T cell receptor (beta chain) was seen repeatedly, ten times or more. Its target is not known. The CDR3 has 14 amino acids. Per the germline V gene, CDR1 is MNHEY and CDR2 is SVGEGT. The V gene lost 6 bases and the J gene lost 0 bases, with 12 bases spanning the gap. This sample is part of a study of regulatory T cells in long-lasting Graves disease. The study's findings and limits: Results may be inaccurate due to the small sample size.

Time point given: newly diagnosed GD, antithyroid drugs for less than 3 months. Construction of the TCR library relied on RNA isolated from PBMCs. By American Thyroid Association guidelines, Graves' disease was diagnosed in the cohort. iRepertoire HTBI primers and Arm-PCR of CDR3 regions built TCR beta libraries. TCRdb re-called the multiplex PCR reads with MiXCR, one entry per CDR3 protein. Here the sample spans roughly 500,000 distinct CDR3 sequences, 12% being singletons. The same sample was also studied in work on T cells in Graves' hyperthyroidism and ophthalmopathy.

Sequencing used peripheral blood mononuclear cells (PBMCs), obtained at new diagnosis, from a patient treated with antithyroid drugs. The V call is TRBV6-2 or TRBV6-3, the J call TRBJ2-7, with a weak D call TRBD1 (5 bases). The sequence was obtained from a young woman with Graves disease. CDR3 in DNA: TGTGCCAGCAGCCCGGACACGGCCTCCTACGAGCAGTACTTC. Its protein is CASSPDTASYEQYF.